These T cell receptor beta chains were read from a single sample in a study of blood T cells in healthy people across ages. One entry per CDR3 protein results from TCRdb running MiXCR on the 5' RACE reads. The top ten clones hold approximately 24% of a sample with about 760,000 distinct CDR3 sequences, roughly 50% of them seen once. The sequencing input was blood. All receptors derive from a man between 35 and 55 years old in good health. CDR3s include the opening cysteine and the closing phenylalanine or tryptophan.

>TRBV7-3
CASSLRGLAGGTYQETQYF
>TRBV24-1
CTTSDPGLAGGGPLGGSYNEQFF
>TRBV7-2
CASSIVSQTSGSSHEQYF
>TRBV20-1
CSASIGIDQPQHF
>TRBV7-7
CASSPGQGGSDTQYF
>TRBV3-1
CASSAAGLAVSTDTQYF
>TRBV12-3/TRBV12-4
CASSWDDRGRANYGYTF
>TRBV20-1
CSARDSDRQYF
>TRBV4-1
CASSLTPALYEQYF
>TRBV9
CASSGGQRGYGDTQYF
>TRBV29-1
CSVRGDVTSTDTQYF
>TRBV29-1
CSVVRGMRTEAFF
>TRBV4-2
CASSQETGDTQYF
>TRBV12-3/TRBV12-4
CASSFYFSYEQYF
>TRBV9
CASSVEGDTTYEQYF
>TRBV24-1
CATSVGGQPESYEQYF
>TRBV5-1
CASSLDRRRTEAFF
>TRBV20-1
CSARDRHAISNQPQHF
>TRBV20-1
CSARVSPGQIAGTNEKLFF
>TRBV5-5
CASSLGVEWEQFF
>TRBV7-2
CASSPLGGGGDTQYF
>TRBV3-1
CASSQRLAGEVNEQFF
>TRBV27
CASSLQGLINQPQHF
>TRBV14
CASSPGQGASRAQYF
>TRBV12-3/TRBV12-4
CASSTAGTSTDTQYF
>TRBV27
CASSKPGRPEAFF
>TRBV7-9
CASSLGTGEPQETQYF
>TRBV29-1
CSVESDRAGEQFF
>TRBV10-3
CATRTGTTNTEAFF
>TRBV5-5
CASSLKRDNSYNEQYF
>TRBV12-3/TRBV12-4
CASSSHRDFSYNEQYF
>TRBV5-1
CASSLAIGLNTEAFF
>TRBV7-9
CASSWLTGPPYEQYF
>TRBV7-9
CASSLGGRATLYF
>TRBV7-9
CASTLEGNIQYF
>TRBV12-3/TRBV12-4
CASKGKSSPLHF
>TRBV12-3/TRBV12-4
CASSPGWELGQETQYF
>TRBV20-1
CSASVAGNAYTDTQYF
>TRBV28
CASSPGQRSQETQYF
>TRBV7-3
CASSLSGLQETQYF
>TRBV28
CASSRVNTEAFF
>TRBV29-1
CSGADSYEQYF
>TRBV15
CATSSGSPSYEQYF
>TRBV3-1
CASSQASYGQTLAKNIQYF
>TRBV20-1
CSASRGGDTETFF
>TRBV2
CASARDSSYEQYF
>TRBV7-3
CASSLKAGQNTEAFF
>TRBV9
CASSGGTAELGAFF